Following are 25 T cell receptor beta chains from one sample sequenced in a study of vaccination and CD4 T cells after COVID-19. Antigens of these TCRs are unknown. Specified treatment: roughly ten-day PBMC culture with coronavirus spike peptide pools or control peptides (ViraFEST assay). The collection of CD4+ T cells from the unexposed donor took place before the COVID-19 pandemic (2011-2018). The assay that was used to sequence DNA from cultured CD4+ T cells was the Oncomine TCR Beta short-read assay. A single record per CDR3 protein comes from TCRdb applying MiXCR to the PCR reads. This table has several thousand distinct CDR3 sequences, roughly a third appearing once. Sequenced: CD4+ T cells from blood, cultured in vitro. These receptors all come from a human donor in good health.

This clonotype has just a few counts. The rearrangement joins TRBV6-5 to TRBJ1-2, with D perhaps matching TRBD1 (6 bases). Germline values: CDR1 MNHEY, CDR2 SVGAGI. V was pared by 2 bases and J by 0 bases, with 13 bases between. This CDR3 region has 16 residues. For the CDR3, the DNA is TGTGCCAGCAGTTACGGAGGGGACATACCTAACTATGGCTACACCTTC. It translates to CASSYGGDIPNYGYTF.

The rearrangement links TRBV11-2 to TRBJ1-5; 8 bases agree with TRBD1. This CDR3 is built from 16 residues. Per germline, CDR1 SGHAT and CDR2 FQNNGV. V shed 5 bases, J shed 3 bases, and the junction held 9 bases outside the gene matches. The CDR3 sequence is CASSKLGTGNNQPQHF. The CDR3 bases are TGTGCCAGCAGCAAACTCGGGACAGGCAACAATCAGCCCCAGCATTTT.

This clonotype is judged medium-sized (0.01 to 0.1%). The chain joins TRBV7-3 to TRBJ2-5; D is undetermined. Trimming pared 2 bases from V and 5 bases from J, leaving 9 bases between. This CDR3 comprises 13 residues. Germline CDR1 reads SGHTA; CDR2 reads FQGTGA. CDR3 sequence (DNA): TGTGCCAGCAGCTTAGGGCTCTGGGAGACCCAGTACTTC. Translated: CASSLGLWETQYF. The full variable domain, in which reference TRBV7-3 and TRBJ2-5 provide the parts outside the CDR3, is GAGVSQTPSNKVTEKGKYVELRCDPISGHTALYWYRQSLGQGPEFLIYFQGTGAADDSGLPNDRFFAVRPEGSVSTLKIQRTERGDSAVYLCASSLGLWETQYFGPGTRLLVL.

This chain links TRBV19 with TRBJ1-1; no definite D call. The CDR3 covers 15 residues. CDR1 is LNHDA and CDR2 is SQIVND in the germline V gene (reference sequence). Trimming left V 4 bases short and J 11 bases short, with 23 bases between. The CDR3 sequence is CASSTSAAGPSGAFF. In nucleotides, the CDR3 is TGTGCCAGTAGTACTTCGGCAGCGGGCCCCAGTGGGGCTTTCTTT.

Only a few counts were recorded for this clonotype. This sequence joins TRBV20-1 and TRBJ2-5; 7 bases map to TRBD1. V was pared by 1 base and J by 5 bases, with 7 bases of the junction left unmatched. Germline V gene sequence: CDR1 DFQATT, CDR2 SNEGSKA (reference sequence). There are 14 residues in the CDR3. CDR3 loop: CSARGVRDSETQYF. Written as DNA, the CDR3 is TGCAGTGCTAGAGGGGTAAGGGACAGCGAGACCCAGTACTTC.

The chain carries TRBV6-1 and TRBJ2-2, with D hard to call. The CDR3 extends over 18 amino acids. Trimming took off 3 bases at V and 0 bases at J, with 17 bases between the two ends. Germline CDR1 is MNHNS and CDR2 is SASEGT. The CDR3 loop is CASSDQPSSWANTGELFF. For the CDR3, the DNA is TGTGCCAGCAGTGATCAACCTTCCTCCTGGGCGAACACCGGGGAGCTGTTTTTT.

The table lists this clonotype with a few counts. The rearrangement uses TRBV30 and TRBJ2-5; D perhaps matches TRBD2 (6 bases). The CDR3 covers 13 residues. Germline V lookup: CDR1 GTSNPN, CDR2 SVGIG (reference sequence). Trimming left V 0 bases short and J 4 bases short, with 9 bases between. The CDR3 spells CAWSVGGSETQYF. CDR3 DNA sequence: TGTGCCTGGAGTGTCGGAGGGTCAGAGACCCAGTACTTC. Full variable domain (outside the CDR3, taken from reference TRBV30 and TRBJ2-5): SQTIHQWPATLVQPVGSPLSLECTVEGTSNPNLYWYRQAAGRGLQLLFYSVGIGQISSEVPQNLSASRPQDRQFILSSKKLLLSDSGFYLCAWSVGGSETQYFGPGTRLLVL.

By frequency in the sample, this clonotype is medium-sized. J is TRBJ1-1 and V is TRBV2; no clear D. V lost 4 bases, J lost 4 bases, and 10 bases lay in between. Germline values: CDR1 SNHLY, CDR2 FYNNEI. The CDR3 runs to 13 residues. The CDR3, as DNA: TGTGCCAGCAGTGGCCCCCCTCCCACTGAAGCTTTCTTT. Protein: CASSGPPPTEAFF.

Comment on this clonotype: A much larger clone lies a single base off, so this may be a read error. The V gene is TRBV6-1, the J gene TRBJ1-2; maybe TRBD1 (5 bases). The CDR3 extends over 14 amino acids. Germline V CDR1 and CDR2: MNHNS, SASEGT. The CDR3 is CASSREGRGYGCTF. The CDR3 coding sequence is TGTGCCAGCAGCCGCGAGGGACGCGGCTATGGCTGCACCTTC.

The chain couples TRBV6-1 to TRBJ1-3, with D maybe TRBD1 (5 bases). CDR3 size: 13 residues. Deletions cut 6 bases from V and 2 bases from J, with 8 bases between. CDR1 is MNHNS, CDR2 SASEGT, per germline. In DNA form, the CDR3 reads TGTGCCAGCAGAATCAGGGCTGGAAACACCATATATTTT. Translation: CASRIRAGNTIYF.

Sample share makes this clonotype medium-sized. This chain links TRBV20-1 with TRBJ1-3; no definite D call. CDR3 length: 12 residues. The ends were cut back, 7 bases at V and 0 bases at J, with 7 bases in the middle. In germline, CDR1 is DFQATT, CDR2 SNEGSKA (reference sequence). In DNA form, the CDR3 reads TGCAGTGTTCAGGACTCTGGAAACACCATATATTTT. It codes for CSVQDSGNTIYF.

This clonotype has a handful of counts. V usage is TRBV7-2 and J usage is TRBJ1-1; TRBD1 might be the D (5 bases). The CDR3 has 16 residues. Germline V lookup: CDR1 SGHTA, CDR2 FQGNSA. V lost 3 bases and J 3 bases, leaving 17 bases between the germline ends. The CDR3 protein is CASSFLVGPGDTEAFF. The CDR3 coding sequence is TGTGCCAGCAGCTTTCTAGTGGGGCCAGGTGACACTGAAGCTTTCTTT. Together with reference TRBV7-2 and TRBJ1-1, the CDR3 gives the full variable domain: GAGVSQSPSNKVTEKGKDVELRCDPISGHTALYWYRQSLGQGLEFLIYFQGNSAPDKSGLPSDRFSAERTGGSVSTLTIQRTQQEDSAVYLCASSFLVGPGDTEAFFGQGTRLTVV.

A few counts support this clonotype. The rearrangement links TRBV5-1 to TRBJ2-5, with TRBD2 identical over 10 bases. J gave up 5 bases and V 4 bases, and 8 bases lay outside the gene matches. From germline, CDR1 is SGHRS and CDR2 YFSETQ. The CDR3 totals 15 residues. The CDR3, as DNA: TGCGCCAGCAGCACCCAGCGGGGGGGCCGCGAGACCCAGTACTTC. Translating gives CASSTQRGGRETQYF.

This chain connects TRBV2 to TRBJ2-5; TRBD2 aligns across 9 bases. V trimming: 9 bases; J trimming: 2 bases; junction bases outside the gene matches: 7. Per germline, CDR1 SNHLY and CDR2 FYNNEI. The CDR3 is made up of 14 amino acids. The CDR3 loop reads CAREAGGRQETQYF. In nucleotides, the CDR3 is TGTGCCAGGGAAGCGGGGGGACGTCAAGAGACCCAGTACTTC.

This clonotype was detected only a few times. The rearrangement links TRBV2 to TRBJ2-7; D unresolved. The CDR3 consists of 13 residues. Trimming removed 6 bases at V and 3 bases at J, with 12 bases between. The germline gives CDR1 SNHLY, CDR2 FYNNEI. The CDR3 sequence: CASSPDRDYEQYF. CDR3 DNA: TGTGCCAGCAGCCCCGATAGAGACTACGAGCAGTACTTC.

This clonotype was recorded a few times. The V gene is TRBV19, the J gene TRBJ1-5; D not resolved. This CDR3 is 16 amino acids long. Germline values: CDR1 LNHDA, CDR2 SQIVND (reference sequence). Trimming pared 6 bases from V and 0 bases from J, leaving 15 bases between. The CDR3 is CASSLSAGFSNQPQHF. The CDR3 DNA reads as TGTGCCAGTAGCCTCAGCGCAGGCTTTAGCAATCAGCCCCAGCATTTT.

The chain joins TRBV20-1 to TRBJ1-6, with 9 bases aligning to TRBD1. This CDR3 spans 13 amino acids. Trimming cost V 4 bases and J 8 bases; bases outside gene matches: 3. Germline CDR1 and CDR2: DFQATT and SNEGSKA (reference sequence). This CDR3 reads CSAMDRGDSPLHF. The DNA of the CDR3 is TGCAGTGCTATGGACAGGGGTGATTCACCCCTCCACTTT.

The sample holds a few counts of this clonotype. The CDR3 nucleotides are TGTGCCAGCAGCTGGGGAGGGGGCGAAGGTAATTCACCCCTCCACTTT. Translated: CASSWGGGEGNSPLHF. The chain couples TRBV9 to TRBJ1-6, with 7 bases fitting TRBD1. CDR3 length: 16 amino acids. From germline, CDR1 is SGDLS and CDR2 YYNGEE. The V gene end was trimmed by 4 bases and the J gene end by 6 bases; junction bases not matched to a gene: 10.

The chain joins TRBV2 to TRBJ1-2; D remains unclear. V was pared by 3 bases and J by 8 bases, with 19 bases between. From germline, CDR1 is SNHLY and CDR2 FYNNEI. CDR3 length: 15 residues. CDR3 bases: TGTGCCAGCAGTGATAAAGTTACTGCTTTGTGGGGCTACACCTTC. Its translation is CASSDKVTALWGYTF.

CDR3 residues: CASSPRTVRQETQYF. The CDR3, as DNA: TGTGCCAGCTCACCACGGACGGTTCGACAAGAGACCCAGTACTTC. The chain joins TRBV18 to TRBJ2-5, with D unresolved. Germline loops: CDR1 KGHSH, CDR2 LQKENI. This CDR3 is built from 15 residues. Trimming left V 1 base short and J 2 bases short, with 11 bases between.

V is TRBV5-4 and J is TRBJ2-5; D tentatively fits TRBD1 or TRBD2 (5 bases each). Germline V gene sequence: CDR1 SGHNT, CDR2 YYREEE (reference sequence). The CDR3 has 13 residues. The ends were cut back, 2 bases at V and 4 bases at J, with 9 bases in the middle. The CDR3 DNA follows: TGTGCCAGCAGCTTTAGGGACGGAGAGACCCAGTACTTC. It yields the protein CASSFRDGETQYF.

Only a few counts were recorded for this clonotype. The chain joins TRBV6-2 or TRBV6-3 to TRBJ2-1, with a tentative D call TRBD2 (5 bases). The V and J ends lost 2 bases and 8 bases respectively, with 13 bases between them. There are 14 residues in the CDR3. Germline V CDR1 and CDR2: MNHEY, SVGEGT. In DNA form, the CDR3 reads TGTGCCAGCAGTTACGACGCCGGAGGCGATGAGCAGTTCTTC. Its translation: CASSYDAGGDEQFF.

The V gene is TRBV7-2, the J gene TRBJ1-5; TRBD1 aligns across 7 bases. CDR1 is SGHTA and CDR2 is FQGNSA in the germline V gene. The V segment lost 2 bases and the J segment 8 bases; nucleotides outside the gene matches: 9. CDR3 size: 15 residues. The CDR3 DNA reads TGTGCCAGCAGCTTAACCAGGGGGTTGTCTGAGCCCCAGCATTTT. It translates to CASSLTRGLSEPQHF.

The chain employs TRBV7-2 and TRBJ2-3, with D maybe TRBD1 (5 bases). V lost 5 bases and J lost 6, with 24 bases in between. Looked up from germline, CDR1 is SGHTA and CDR2 is FQGNSA. The CDR3 spans 17 residues. Here the CDR3 reads CASSRQSGWGPGDTQYF. The CDR3 region has the DNA TGTGCCAGCAGCCGGCAATCAGGGTGGGGCCCGGGCGATACGCAGTATTTT.

This chain uses TRBV7-9 with TRBJ2-5; 8 bases match TRBD1. The germline V gene encodes CDR1 SEHNR and CDR2 FQNEAQ (reference sequence). J lost 6 bases, V lost 1 base, and 10 bases had no gene match. The CDR3 extends over 16 amino acids. Here the CDR3 DNA reads TGTGCCAGCAGCTTAGGGGTCGGACAGGGAGAAAAGACCCAGTACTTC. Its protein is CASSLGVGQGEKTQYF. Complete variable domain (other parts from reference TRBV7-9 and TRBJ2-5): DTGVSQNPRHKITKRGQNVTFRCDPISEHNRLYWYRQTLGQGPEFLTYFQNEAQLEKSRLLSDRFSAERPKGSFSTLEIQRTEQGDSAMYLCASSLGVGQGEKTQYFGPGTRLLVL.